Following are 10 T cell receptor beta chains from one sample sequenced in a study of cytomegalovirus exposure and HLA in healthy donors. Libraries were prepared by immunoSEQ multiplex PCR; TCRdb keeps only in-frame clonotypes and omits some of them. Found here are over 150,000 clones, less than 90% of them singletons; the top ten hold more than 20%. Material: PBMCs. These TCRs come from a man aged 18 to 30 in good health and CMV-seropositive.

The chain couples TRBV6-5 to TRBJ1-1; 9 bases agree with TRBD1. V lost 4 bases, J lost 2 bases, and 5 bases stayed unmatched. Per germline, CDR1 MNHEY and CDR2 SVGAGI. The CDR3 consists of 15 residues. The CDR3 sequence: CASSSDRGINTEAFF. CDR3 DNA sequence: TGTGCCAGCAGTTCGGACAGGGGTATAAACACTGAAGCTTTCTTT.

This clone is a singleton in its sample. V usage is TRBV28 and J usage is TRBJ1-4, with 9 bases matching TRBD1. The germline V gene has CDR1 MDHEN and CDR2 SYDVKM. Trimming cost V 5 bases and J 4 bases; bases outside gene matches: 5. The CDR3 covers 15 residues. The CDR3 spells CASSLGQGLNEKLFF. The CDR3 DNA is TGTGCCAGCAGTCTCGGACAGGGGCTTAATGAAAAACTGTTTTTT.

The chain links TRBV23-1 to TRBJ2-1; D perhaps matches TRBD2 (6 bases). TRBV23-1 qualifies as an ORF whose function is uncertain. The CDR3 has 20 residues. The ends were cut back, 3 bases at V and 0 bases at J, with 24 bases in the middle. The chain's CDR3 is CASSQEGQPPESLSYNEQFF. CDR3 DNA sequence: TGCGCCAGCAGTCAGGAGGGGCAGCCACCGGAATCCCTCTCCTACAATGAGCAGTTCTTC.

V usage is TRBV27 and J usage is TRBJ2-5; 8 bases line up with TRBD1. CDR1 and CDR2 (germline): MNHEY, SMNVEV (reference sequence). This CDR3 has 15 residues. V shed 5 bases and J 0 bases; nucleotides not matched to a gene: 5. The CDR3 DNA reads TGTGCCAGCAGTGCGACAGGGGAATACCAAGAGACCCAGTACTTC. Its translation is CASSATGEYQETQYF.

The rearrangement joins TRBV5-1 to TRBJ1-1; D is unresolved. This CDR3 comprises 18 residues. The V and J ends lost 1 base and 3 bases respectively, with 22 bases between them. The germline V gene has CDR1 SGHRS and CDR2 YFSETQ. In nucleotides, the CDR3 is TGCGCCAGCAGCTTGTCTCCTACAGCCCCCCTGAAGGACACTGAAGCTTTCTTT. Encoded protein: CASSLSPTAPLKDTEAFF. Based on the CDR3 plus reference TRBV5-1 and TRBJ1-1, the full variable domain is KAGVTQTPRYLIKTRGQQVTLSCSPISGHRSVSWYQQTPGQGLQFLFEYFSETQRNKGNFPGRFSGRQFSNSRSEMNVSTLELGDSALYLCASSLSPTAPLKDTEAFFGQGTRLTVV.

The chain recombines TRBV4-3 with TRBJ2-1; 9 positions agree with TRBD1. Germline CDR1 reads LGHNA; CDR2 reads YSLEER. The V gene end was trimmed by 2 bases and the J gene end by 7 bases; junction bases not matched to a gene: 6. CDR3 size: 15 residues. The CDR3 DNA reads TGCGCCAGCAGCCAATCCGGGACAGGGCGGAATGAGCAGTTCTTC. Translation gives CASSQSGTGRNEQFF.

The chain joins TRBV4-1 to TRBJ2-1; TRBD2 matches 13 bases. Germline loops: CDR1 MGHRA, CDR2 YSYEKL. CDR3 length equals 19 residues. V dropped 3 bases and J dropped 4; count of bases not matched to a gene: 12. In DNA form, the CDR3 reads TGCGCCAGCAGCCATCCCTCCGGACTAGCGGGGGCACCATACAATGAGCAGTTCTTC. Encoded protein: CASSHPSGLAGAPYNEQFF.

CDR3 sequence reads: CASSRRDYEQYF. CDR3 bases: TGTGCCAGCAGCCGAAGAGACTACGAGCAGTACTTC. This chain connects TRBV7-2 to TRBJ2-7; D remains unclear. CDR3 length: 12 amino acids. The V and J ends lost 5 bases and 3 bases respectively, with 8 bases between them. The germline V gene has CDR1 SGHTA and CDR2 FQGNSA.

V gene TRBV10-3 combines with J gene TRBJ1-1; D remains ambiguous. The CDR3 is made up of 14 amino acids. CDR1 and CDR2 (germline): ENHRY, SYGVKD. With 7 bases removed from V and 0 bases from J, the gap between germline ends came to 12 bases. CDR3 bases: TGTGCCATCAACCCGGGTTATATGAACACTGAAGCTTTCTTT. It specifies CAINPGYMNTEAFF.

The chain links TRBV9 to TRBJ2-1; tentatively, D is TRBD2 (5 bases). The CDR3 has 16 residues. Germline V gene sequence: CDR1 SGDLS, CDR2 YYNGEE. V lost 3 bases to trimming and J lost 7 bases, with 20 bases between them. The CDR3 is CASSARAVPGWNEQFF. CDR3 nucleotide sequence: TGTGCCAGCAGCGCCCGAGCGGTGCCGGGGTGGAATGAGCAGTTCTTC.